This T cell receptor (beta chain) was retrieved from a study of shared clonotypes between healthy human individuals. Overall study findings and caveats: It was observed that roughly 5% of naive CD4 clonotypes were shared across several donors. Researchers found naive subsets generally carried larger estimated richness than memory subsets.

Trimming stripped 6 bases from V and 2 bases from J, with 11 bases between. The germline V gene has CDR1 MNHEY and CDR2 SMNVEV (reference sequence). The CDR3 length is 13 residues. Comment on this clone: Antigen specificity is unknown.

Across several immunoSEQ plates, the genomic DNA of each subset was split evenly. Sequenced by immunoSEQ multiplex PCR; TCRdb stores in-frame clones only, minus some. In the table there are roughly 1,500,000 clones, 95% to 99% of which are singletons. The rearrangement links TRBV27 to TRBJ2-7; D call uncertain. The TCR sequence derives from a man aged 25 to 40 in good health. The specimen was naive CD4+ T cells sorted from blood. The subset was: CD45RA+ positively selected. The CDR3 reads CASRPDRTYEQYF. CDR3 nucleotides: TGTGCCAGCAGACCGGACCGAACCTACGAGCAGTACTTC.